Presented here are 7 T cell receptor beta chains from one specimen sequenced in a study of cytomegalovirus exposure and HLA in healthy donors. 13 Jbeta primers and 60 Vbeta primers were used for the PCR. Here immunoSEQ multiplex PCR was the method, and the copy in TCRdb shows in-frame clones only, minus some. The top ten clones hold roughly 9.3% of a sample with approximately 170,000 clones, roughly 85% of them seen once. The sample consisted of PBMCs. The receptors were sampled from a man younger than 30 in good health and CMV-seropositive.

The rearrangement joins TRBV13 to TRBJ1-2, with 8 bases lining up with TRBD1. CDR3 size: 15 residues. Trimming took 4 bases from V and 7 from J; bases not matched to a gene: 11. Germline CDR1 and CDR2: PRHDT and FYEKMQ (reference sequence). The chain's CDR3 is CASSSRGVRGPGYTF. The DNA of the CDR3 is TGTGCCAGCAGCTCTAGGGGGGTCAGGGGGCCTGGCTACACCTTC.

The V call is TRBV5-8, the J call TRBJ2-5; maybe TRBD1 (5 bases). Germline V CDR1 and CDR2: SGHTS, YDEGEE. CDR3 length: 14 residues. The V end lost 0 bases, the J end lost 3 bases, and 9 bases lay between the germline ends. The CDR3 nucleotides read TGTGCCAGCAGCTTGGTGACAGTCGAAGAGACCCAGTACTTC. Protein: CASSLVTVEETQYF.

This clone was seen more than once but under ten times. CDR3 bases: TGTGCCAGCAGCTTACCGCAGGACTACGAGCAGTACTTC. It specifies CASSLPQDYEQYF. This chain uses TRBV11-2 with TRBJ2-7; D not resolved. The germline CDR1 and CDR2 sequences are SGHAT and FQNNGV. The CDR3 length is 13 residues. V lost 2 bases and J 3 bases, leaving 8 bases between the germline ends.

This chain joins TRBV5-4 and TRBJ1-3; tentative D call: TRBD1 (5 bases). V dropped 4 bases and J dropped 4 bases, with 12 bases sitting between them. From germline, CDR1 is SGHNT and CDR2 YYREEE (reference sequence). The CDR3 has 14 amino acids. The CDR3, as DNA: TGTGCCAGCAGCAGCAGGGAAGGGGGAAACACCATATATTTT. It translates to CASSSREGGNTIYF.

This sequence joins TRBV7-9 and TRBJ2-7, with D unresolved. V gave up 1 base and J gave up 2 bases, with 6 bases separating them. The CDR3 contains 13 residues. Looked up from germline, CDR1 is SEHNR and CDR2 is FQNEAQ (reference sequence). CDR3 residues: CASSLGAPYEQYF. The CDR3 bases are TGTGCCAGCAGCTTAGGGGCCCCCTACGAGCAGTACTTC. The entire variable domain, with the rest obtained from reference TRBV7-9 and TRBJ2-7, is as follows: DTGVSQNPRHKITKRGQNVTFRCDPISEHNRLYWYRQTLGQGPEFLTYFQNEAQLEKSRLLSDRFSAERPKGSFSTLEIQRTEQGDSAMYLCASSLGAPYEQYFGPGTRLTVT.

The chain couples TRBV4-3 to TRBJ2-2, with D maybe TRBD1 (5 bases). CDR1 and CDR2 from the germline V gene are LGHNA and YSLEER. This CDR3 has 16 residues. The V and J ends lost 1 base and 3 bases respectively, with 12 bases between them. CDR3 sequence (DNA): TGCGCCAGCAGCCAAGCTGGGCGACAGTACACCGGGGAGCTGTTTTTT. Protein product: CASSQAGRQYTGELFF.

This clone was detected only a few times. The sample holds other DNA sequences that translate to the same CDR3. V gene TRBV28 combines with J gene TRBJ1-1; no firm D call. With 2 bases removed from V and 2 bases from J, the gap between germline ends came to 6 bases. Germline V gene data show CDR1 as MDHEN and CDR2 as SYDVKM. This CDR3 contains 13 residues. The DNA for the CDR3 is TGTGCCAGCAGTTTAAACAGAAACACTGAAGCTTTCTTT. Translated: CASSLNRNTEAFF.